Listed below are T cell receptor beta chains from one sample, sequenced in a study of shared clonotypes between healthy human individuals. Sequencing was performed with immunoSEQ multiplex PCR; in TCRdb, only in-frame clones are kept and a portion is missing. This table holds 1.5 million to 2.5 million clones, about 95% found once. The sample consisted of naive CD8+ T cells sorted from blood. All receptors come from a man between 18 and 29 years old in good health. The CDR3 runs from the conserved cysteine through the conserved F or W. The D gene is left open where the match is weak. Expanded clones are given a class, and other clones once, few, many or no size at all.

>-|TRBJ2-1|-|TRBV4-1
CASSLHSSFPNVEQFF
TGCGCCAGCAGCCTTCATTCTAGTTTCCCTAATGTTGAGCAGTTCTTC
>TRBD2|TRBJ2-7|-|TRBV5-1
CASSLSSGDLGEQYF
TGCGCCAGCAGCTTGAGTAGCGGGGACCTGGGGGAGCAGTACTTC
>-|TRBJ2-7|-|TRBV2
CASSGSAAGNSYEQYF
TGTGCCAGCAGTGGGTCGGCGGCAGGGAACTCCTACGAGCAGTACTTC
>TRBD1|TRBJ2-2|once|TRBV5-4
CASSLAIGTGDTGELFF
TGTGCCAGCAGCTTGGCCATAGGGACAGGGGACACCGGGGAGCTGTTTTTT
>-|TRBJ2-7|-|TRBV9
CASSVGSYYREDEQYF
TGTGCCAGCAGCGTAGGTAGCTACTACAGGGAGGACGAGCAGTACTTC
>-|TRBJ2-3|-|TRBV2
CASSGGGQEADTQYF
TGTGCCAGCAGTGGTGGGGGGCAGGAGGCAGATACGCAGTATTTT
>-|TRBJ1-3|-|TRBV30
CAWSGTGNTIYF
TGTGCCTGGAGCGGGACTGGAAACACCATATATTTT
>TRBD1|TRBJ2-2|-|TRBV6-1
CASSSFRGPGGELFF
TGTGCCAGCAGTTCCTTCAGGGGGCCAGGCGGGGAGCTGTTTTTT
>-|TRBJ2-1|-|TRBV5-1
CASSSASEYNEQFF
TGCGCCAGCAGCTCGGCTAGCGAATACAATGAGCAGTTCTTC
>-|TRBJ1-6|-|TRBV7-9
CASSLGIVTGVDNSPLHF
TGTGCCAGCAGCTTAGGGATAGTTACAGGCGTCGATAATTCACCCCTCCACTTT
>-|TRBJ2-1|-|TRBV6-5
CASSPSGDSYNEQFF
TGTGCCAGCAGCCCAAGCGGCGACTCCTACAATGAGCAGTTCTTC
>-|TRBJ2-3|once|TRBV9
CASSVESLASSTDTQYF
TGTGCCAGCAGCGTAGAGTCATTAGCCTCCTCCACAGATACGCAGTATTTT
>TRBD1|TRBJ1-6|-|TRBV27
CASSSPGQADSPLHF
TGTGCCAGCAGTTCGCCGGGACAGGCAGATTCACCCCTCCACTTT
>-|TRBJ1-1|-|TRBV4-1
CASSQLSVDSLDEAFF
TGCGCCAGCAGCCAATTGTCCGTTGACAGCCTAGATGAAGCTTTCTTT
>-|TRBJ1-4|-|TRBV11-2
CASSLSHEKLFF
TGTGCCAGCAGCTTGAGTCACGAAAAACTGTTTTTT
>-|TRBJ2-7|-|TRBV27
CASSFGQQGNEQYF
TGTGCCAGCAGTTTCGGGCAGCAGGGCAACGAGCAGTACTTC
>-|TRBJ1-2|-|TRBV27
CASSLWGAGTYGYTF
TGTGCCAGCAGTTTATGGGGTGCGGGAACCTATGGCTACACCTTC
>TRBD1|TRBJ2-1|-|TRBV11-3
CASSLRQGTYNEQFF
TGTGCCAGCAGCTTACGACAGGGGACCTACAATGAGCAGTTCTTC
>-|TRBJ1-5|-|TRBV19
CASSIPPQPQHF
TGTGCCAGTAGTATACCCCCACAGCCCCAGCATTTT
>-|TRBJ2-7|-|TRBV7-9
CASSLDWPNEQYF
TGTGCCAGCAGCTTAGATTGGCCAAACGAGCAGTACTTC
>TRBD1|TRBJ2-7|once|TRBV27
CASSPGTGALLEQYF
TGTGCCAGCAGTCCGGGGACAGGAGCCCTACTGGAGCAGTACTTC
>-|TRBJ2-2|-|TRBV30
CACRWGAGTGELFF
TGTGCCTGCCGGTGGGGCGCGGGCACCGGGGAGCTGTTTTTT
>-|TRBJ2-1|-|TRBV4-3
CASSQDWAQSYNEQFF
TGCGCCAGCAGCCAAGATTGGGCACAGTCCTACAATGAGCAGTTCTTC
>-|TRBJ2-3|-|TRBV27
CASSKSGWLDTQYF
TGTGCCAGCAGCAAAAGCGGGTGGCTAGATACGCAGTATTTT
>-|TRBJ2-7|-|TRBV6-1
CASSVAGGTEDEQYF
TGTGCCAGCAGTGTAGCAGGGGGGACCGAGGACGAGCAGTACTTC
>-|TRBJ1-1|-|TRBV6-5
CASSYSNGWANTEAFF
TGTGCCAGCAGTTACTCAAACGGGTGGGCGAACACTGAAGCTTTCTTT
>TRBD1|TRBJ2-7|-|TRBV4-3
CASSQDSGQRYEQYF
TGCGCCAGCAGCCAAGATTCGGGACAGCGCTACGAGCAGTACTTC
>-|TRBJ2-5|once|TRBV2
CASSDRETQYF
TGTGCCAGCAGTGACCGGGAGACCCAGTACTTC
>-|TRBJ2-7|-|TRBV4-3
CASSQEGDSFYEQYF
TGCGCCAGCAGCCAAGAAGGAGACAGCTTCTATGAGCAGTACTTC
>-|TRBJ2-7|-|TRBV27
CASGQGLYEQYF
TGTGCCAGCGGGCAGGGGCTCTACGAGCAGTACTTC
>-|TRBJ2-7|-|TRBV27
CASSPRVGGPSSYEQYF
TGTGCCAGCAGTCCCCGTGTTGGAGGGCCCAGCTCCTACGAGCAGTACTTC
>TRBD1|TRBJ2-2|-|TRBV7-9
CASSLLGTANTGELFF
TGTGCCAGCAGCTTATTAGGGACAGCGAACACCGGGGAGCTGTTTTTT
>-|TRBJ2-3|-|TRBV10-3
CAISDGLYTDTQYF
TGTGCCATCAGTGATGGACTATACACAGATACGCAGTATTTT
>TRBD2|TRBJ2-7|once|TRBV19
CASSIGAGGRYEQYF
TGTGCCAGTAGTATAGGTGCGGGGGGTCGGTACGAGCAGTACTTC
>TRBD2|TRBJ2-3|-|TRBV28
CASNERGPTDTQYF
TGTGCCAGCAATGAGCGGGGGCCCACAGATACGCAGTATTTT
>-|TRBJ2-2|once|TRBV7-9
CASSLTRNPGELFF
TGTGCCAGCAGCTTAACTAGAAACCCCGGGGAGCTGTTTTTT
>-|TRBJ2-7|-|TRBV6-5
CASSYSGDSSYEQYF
TGTGCCAGCAGTTACTCGGGAGACAGTTCCTACGAGCAGTACTTC
>TRBD2|TRBJ2-5|-|TRBV13
CASSGPWAAGGVRETQYF
TGTGCCAGCAGCGGCCCTTGGGCAGCGGGGGGGGTCCGAGAGACCCAGTACTTC
>-|TRBJ2-7|once|TRBV9
CASSVASDYEQYF
TGTGCCAGCAGCGTAGCCAGTGACTACGAGCAGTACTTC
>-|TRBJ2-4|once|TRBV11-2
CASSLGPGAKNIQYF
TGTGCCAGCAGCTTAGGTCCGGGAGCCAAAAACATTCAGTACTTC
>TRBD1|TRBJ2-7|-|TRBV10-2
CASSESQGDYEQYF
TGCGCCAGCAGTGAGTCACAGGGGGACTACGAGCAGTACTTC
>-|TRBJ2-7|-|TRBV27
CASSSALKPPYEQYF
TGTGCCAGCAGCTCAGCCCTTAAACCCCCCTACGAGCAGTACTTC
>-|TRBJ1-1|-|TRBV27
CASSRTGTGNTEAFF
TGTGCCAGCAGCAGAACCGGGACTGGGAACACTGAAGCTTTCTTT
>-|TRBJ2-2|-|TRBV14
CASREGSFADYTGELFF
TGTGCCAGCAGGGAAGGGTCTTTCGCGGACTACACCGGGGAGCTGTTTTTT
>-|TRBJ1-2|-|TRBV5-6
CASSGLVYGYTF
TGTGCCAGCAGCGGATTGGTCTATGGCTACACCTTC
>-|TRBJ2-1|-|TRBV7-2
CASSLRDSPVGEQFF
TGTGCCAGCAGCTTAAGGGACTCCCCTGTCGGTGAGCAGTTCTTC
>-|TRBJ2-3|-|TRBV6-1
CASSEWRGEPPDTQYF
TGTGCCAGCAGTGAATGGAGAGGAGAGCCGCCAGATACGCAGTATTTT
>-|TRBJ2-7|-|TRBV9
CASSVGGRGYEQYF
TGTGCCAGCAGCGTAGGTGGCAGGGGTTACGAGCAGTACTTC
>-|TRBJ2-2|-|TRBV19
CASTDYNTGELFF
TGTGCCAGTACGGACTACAACACCGGGGAGCTGTTTTTT
>-|TRBJ1-1|-|TRBV12-5
CAAELGPNTEAFF
TGTGCTGCAGAGCTGGGGCCGAACACTGAAGCTTTCTTT
>-|TRBJ2-7|-|TRBV4-2
CASSQDLGGYEQYF
TGTGCCAGCAGCCAAGATTTAGGAGGCTACGAGCAGTACTTC
>TRBD1|TRBJ2-7|-|TRBV4-3
CASSFGTADEQYF
TGCGCCAGCAGCTTCGGGACAGCCGACGAGCAGTACTTC
>TRBD1|TRBJ1-4|-|TRBV4-3
CASSRLQGINEKLFF
TGCGCCAGCAGCCGCCTACAGGGGATTAATGAAAAACTGTTTTTT
>-|TRBJ2-3|-|TRBV25-1
CASSGGIISTDTQYF
TGTGCCAGCAGTGGCGGGATAATAAGCACAGATACGCAGTATTTT
>-|TRBJ1-4|once|TRBV27
CASSLSGGALEKLFF
TGTGCCAGCAGTTTATCGGGAGGGGCTCTTGAAAAACTGTTTTTT
>-|TRBJ2-7|-|TRBV25-1
CASSEGKLGRHEQYF
TGTGCCAGCAGTGAGGGGAAGTTGGGCCGACACGAGCAGTACTTC
>-|TRBJ2-7|-|TRBV14
CASKSGTEPSYEQYF
TGTGCCAGCAAATCTGGGACCGAGCCTTCCTACGAGCAGTACTTC
>TRBD1|TRBJ2-7|-|TRBV19
CASSIVGTAYGEQYF
TGTGCCAGTAGTATAGTCGGGACAGCTTACGGAGAGCAGTACTTC